This passage covers 30 T cell receptor beta chains from one sample sequenced in a study of T cell responses to AZD1222 COVID-19 vaccine. Measured with immunoSEQ multiplex PCR; TCRdb has only the in-frame clones, and not every one. The sample has around 100,000 clones, more than 70% seen once. This sample comprised peripheral blood, obtained 28 days after the second AZD1222 dose. The origin of the receptors is an adult who received the AZD1222 COVID-19 vaccine.

The rearrangement joins TRBV18 to TRBJ1-6; the D gene is possibly TRBD1 (5 bases). The CDR3 length is 16 residues. Germline V lookup: CDR1 KGHSH, CDR2 LQKENI. V was cut by 3 bases and J by 8 bases, with 17 bases left in between. The CDR3 here is CASSPTRGEGDSPLHF. The CDR3 DNA sequence: TGTGCCAGCTCACCTACCCGGGGGGAAGGGGATTCACCCCTCCACTTT.

CDR3 sequence (DNA): TGTGCCAGCAGCTTAAATGCGGGGGCGTACCAAGAGACCCAGTACTTC. It translates to CASSLNAGAYQETQYF. J is TRBJ2-5 and V is TRBV7-2, with D tentatively TRBD2 (7 bases). Trimming shortened V by 2 bases and J by 0 bases, and 13 bases separated the two germline ends. The CDR3 is made up of 16 amino acids. The germline CDR1 and CDR2 sequences are SGHTA and FQGNSA.

A word on this clone: Other DNA sequences within the sample encode an identical CDR3. The CDR3 sequence: CASSLGTANTEAFF. CDR3 DNA sequence: TGCGCCAGCAGCTTAGGGACAGCCAACACTGAAGCTTTCTTT. V is TRBV5-1 and J is TRBJ1-1; 7 bases map to TRBD1. The CDR3 loop spans 14 amino acids. Trimming cost V 2 bases and J 2 bases; bases outside gene matches: 3. CDR1 and CDR2 (germline): SGHRS, YFSETQ.

The chain is built from TRBV20-1 and TRBJ1-2; perhaps TRBD1 as D (5 bases). This CDR3 has 12 amino acids. Germline CDR1 and CDR2: DFQATT and SNEGSKA (reference sequence). V gave up 3 bases and J gave up 6 bases, with 11 bases separating them. The chain's CDR3 is CSASSGGHGYTF. Written as DNA, the CDR3 is TGCAGTGCTAGTTCTGGGGGACATGGCTACACCTTC.

The chain couples TRBV6-6 to TRBJ2-2, with TRBD1 matching over 8 bases. The CDR3 consists of 15 residues. The junction had 7 bases not matched to a gene; V was cut back by 5 bases and J by 5 bases. From germline, CDR1 is MNHNY and CDR2 SVGAGI (reference sequence). The CDR3 reads CASSPGQGRTGELFF. The CDR3 DNA follows: TGTGCCAGCAGTCCCGGACAGGGTAGGACCGGGGAGCTGTTTTTT.

This clone showed up just once. V gene TRBV6-5 combines with J gene TRBJ2-7; weak D call: TRBD1 (6 bases). Germline V gene data show CDR1 as MNHEY and CDR2 as SVGAGI. V gave up 6 bases and J gave up 5 bases, with 11 bases separating them. The CDR3 has 12 residues. The CDR3 region is CASRNRTDEQYF. CDR3 bases: TGTGCCAGCAGGAACCGGACAGACGAGCAGTACTTC.

The genes are TRBV19 and TRBJ1-5; D is undetermined. Looked up from germline, CDR1 is LNHDA and CDR2 is SQIVND (reference sequence). The CDR3 totals 13 residues. The V and J ends lost 3 bases and 6 bases respectively, with 9 bases between them. The CDR3 is CASSMGFGQPQHF. DNA of the CDR3: TGTGCCAGTAGTATGGGGTTTGGTCAGCCCCAGCATTTT. The full variable domain, its missing parts supplied by reference TRBV19 and TRBJ1-5, is DGGITQSPKYLFRKEGQNVTLSCEQNLNHDAMYWYRQDPGQGLRLIYYSQIVNDFQKGDIAEGYSVSREKKESFPLTVTSAQKNPTAFYLCASSMGFGQPQHFGDGTRLSIL.

The chain combines TRBV10-1 with TRBJ1-1; D perhaps matches TRBD1 (6 bases). V was shortened by 8 bases and J by 0 bases, with 10 bases between the two germline ends. CDR3 length equals 13 residues. Germline CDR1 WNHNN, CDR2 SYGVQD (reference sequence). The CDR3 loop is CASRDTLNTEAFF. The CDR3 DNA is TGCGCCAGCCGGGACACCTTGAACACTGAAGCTTTCTTT.

V usage is TRBV29-1 and J usage is TRBJ1-2; TRBD1 matches at 8 bases. This CDR3 region has 14 residues. Germline V lookup: CDR1 SQVTM, CDR2 ANQGSEA. The ends lost 2 bases at V and 6 bases at J; junction bases unmatched: 8. The CDR3 DNA reads as TGCAGCGTTGAATCCGGACAGGGCCTGGATGGCTACACCTTC. This encodes CSVESGQGLDGYTF.

This clone was counted once. In DNA, the CDR3 is TGTGCCAGCAGCCAATCGAGAGGAGGAGGCTACACCTTC. Its protein is CASSQSRGGGYTF. This chain joins TRBV3-1 (or the pseudogene TRBV3-2) and TRBJ1-2; D gene uncertain. The germline CDR1 and CDR2 sequences are LGHDT and YNNKEL (reference sequence). The CDR3 is 13 amino acids. V lost 2 bases and J 8 bases, leaving 12 bases between the germline ends.

This rearrangement joins TRBV5-1 to TRBJ2-5; 9 nucleotides align to TRBD2. This CDR3 spans 17 amino acids. Germline V gene data show CDR1 as SGHRS and CDR2 as YFSETQ. The V gene end was trimmed by 0 bases and the J gene end by 0 bases; junction bases not matched to a gene: 6. This CDR3 reads CASSLDERGVYQETQYF. Written as DNA, the CDR3 is TGCGCCAGCAGCTTGGATGAGCGGGGGGTTTACCAAGAGACCCAGTACTTC. The whole variable domain, filled in from reference TRBV5-1 and TRBJ2-5, reads KAGVTQTPRYLIKTRGQQVTLSCSPISGHRSVSWYQQTPGQGLQFLFEYFSETQRNKGNFPGRFSGRQFSNSRSEMNVSTLELGDSALYLCASSLDERGVYQETQYFGPGTRLLVL.

This clone was picked up one time. The junction and the germline gene differ at one end; a read error may be behind it. This chain uses TRBV2 with TRBJ1-1; 8 nucleotides agree with TRBD1. The CDR3 extends over 11 amino acids. CDR1 is SNHLY, CDR2 FYNNEI, per germline. For the CDR3, the DNA is TGTGCCAGCAGCGAAGGACAGGGCATGGTCTTT. This encodes CASSEGQGMVF.

This chain uses TRBV19 with TRBJ1-5, with D possibly matching TRBD1 (5 bases). The CDR3 extends over 16 amino acids. CDR1 is LNHDA, CDR2 SQIVND, per germline (reference sequence). Trimming removed 4 bases from V and 7 bases from J, with 20 bases in between. CDR3 bases: TGTGCCAGTAGTAGTCTAGGGACGGCGAGTCGGCAGCCCCAGCATTTT. Amino acids: CASSSLGTASRQPQHF.

This clone was observed once. The chain has TRBV7-2 and TRBJ2-4, with 10 bases matching TRBD2. The CDR3 extends over 17 amino acids. V shed 5 bases and J 9 bases; nucleotides not matched to a gene: 16. Germline CDR1 reads SGHTA; CDR2 reads FQGNSA. DNA of the CDR3: TGTGCCAGCAGCCAGCGGGGGGGCCTCTTGCTTCGTGGCATTCAGTACTTC. This translates into CASSQRGGLLLRGIQYF.

To note about this clone: This CDR3 is also generated by other DNA sequences in the sample. The V and J genes are TRBV7-2 and TRBJ2-2; no clear D gene. This CDR3 spans 12 amino acids. The V gene lost 4 bases and the J gene lost 3 bases, with 3 bases spanning the gap. Germline CDR1 and CDR2: SGHTA and FQGNSA. CDR3: CASSSYTGELFF. The DNA for the CDR3 is TGTGCCAGCAGCTCGTACACCGGGGAGCTGTTTTTT.

V and J are TRBV6-5 and TRBJ1-1; no clear D. The V end was cut by 8 bases, the J end by 8 bases, with 15 bases between. Germline V lookup: CDR1 MNHEY, CDR2 SVGAGI. The CDR3 contains 12 residues. CDR3 in DNA: TGTGCCAGCTCTCAAAATTCCAGGGAAGCTTTCTTT. Its protein product is CASSQNSREAFF.

This chain joins TRBV7-9 and TRBJ2-3; 9 bases line up with TRBD1. Per germline, CDR1 SEHNR and CDR2 FQNEAQ (reference sequence). The CDR3 totals 14 residues. With 5 bases clipped from V and 5 bases from J, the junction kept 5 bases outside the gene matches. CDR3 in amino acids: CASSQTGGGDTQYF. CDR3 DNA sequence: TGTGCCAGCAGCCAGACAGGGGGTGGAGATACGCAGTATTTT.

This chain connects TRBV28 to TRBJ2-4, with TRBD1 matching over 7 bases. The CDR3 has 17 residues. From germline, CDR1 is MDHEN and CDR2 SYDVKM. After removal of 5 bases from V and 8 bases from J, the junction contained 18 bases not matched to a gene. The CDR3 DNA reads TGTGCCAGCAGTCCCTCCAGTCAGGGGGTAATGGTAGACATTCAGTACTTC. Amino acid sequence: CASSPSSQGVMVDIQYF.

The rearrangement joins TRBV6-4 to TRBJ1-6; D is uncertain. V shed 3 bases and J shed 10 bases, with 10 bases lying between them. CDR3 length: 13 residues. In germline, CDR1 is MRHNA, CDR2 SNTAGT. Here the CDR3 reads CASSEHSESPLHF. The CDR3 bases are TGTGCCAGCAGTGAGCATTCGGAGTCACCCCTCCACTTT.

The J gene is TRBJ2-3, the V gene TRBV5-6; TRBD1 matches at 9 bases. The CDR3 extends over 15 amino acids. J was trimmed by 2 bases and V by 4 bases; bases with no gene match: 5. Germline V gives CDR1 SGHDT, CDR2 YYEEEE. CDR3 amino acids: CASSRDRDNTDTQYF. CDR3 in DNA: TGTGCCAGCAGCCGGGACAGGGATAACACAGATACGCAGTATTTT. The entire variable domain, with the rest obtained from reference TRBV5-6 and TRBJ2-3, is as follows: DAGVTQSPTHLIKTRGQQVTLRCSPKSGHDTVSWYQQALGQGPQFIFQYYEEEERQRGNFPDRFSGHQFPNYSSELNVNALLLGDSALYLCASSRDRDNTDTQYFGPGTRLTVL.

The sample holds one count of this clone. The rearrangement uses TRBV18 and TRBJ1-1; TRBD1 is a possible D gene (6 bases). Germline V CDR1 and CDR2: KGHSH, LQKENI. CDR3 length equals 15 residues. Trimming took 5 bases from V and 0 from J, leaving 13 bases between them. This CDR3 reads CASSSQGQLNTEAFF. The CDR3 DNA follows: TGTGCCAGCTCATCCCAAGGACAGTTGAACACTGAAGCTTTCTTT.

The sample holds one count of this clone. This chain links TRBV29-1 with TRBJ1-1; D is uncertain. With 6 bases removed from V and 0 bases from J, the gap between germline ends came to 11 bases. Germline assignment: CDR1 SQVTM and CDR2 ANQGSEA. This CDR3 has 13 amino acids. As DNA, the CDR3 is TGCAGCGTCCTGACAATGATGAACACTGAAGCTTTCTTT. Translated: CSVLTMMNTEAFF. The complete variable domain, with remaining parts taken from reference TRBV29-1 and TRBJ1-1, reads SAVISQKPSRDICQRGTSLTIQCQVDSQVTMMFWYRQQPGQSLTLIATANQGSEATYESGFVIDKFPISRPNLTFSTLTVSNMSPEDSSIYLCSVLTMMNTEAFFGQGTRLTVV.

This clone came up once. The gene calls are TRBV7-9 and TRBJ2-3; D unclear. The CDR3 totals 12 residues. Trimming left V 2 bases short and J 6 bases short, with 6 bases between. The germline gives CDR1 SEHNR, CDR2 FQNEAQ (reference sequence). This CDR3 reads CASSLRTDTQYF. In DNA form, the CDR3 reads TGTGCCAGCAGCTTAAGGACGGATACGCAGTATTTT.

The V and J genes are TRBV7-2 and TRBJ2-1; D call uncertain. The CDR3 is 13 residues long. Per germline, CDR1 SGHTA and CDR2 FQGNSA. V was trimmed by 5 bases and J by 6 bases, leaving 11 bases between them. The CDR3 loop is CASSNGPFNEQFF. DNA for the CDR3: TGTGCCAGCAGCAATGGACCTTTCAATGAGCAGTTCTTC.

This clone has only one observation. The V call is TRBV27, the J call TRBJ2-7, with a weak D call TRBD2 (5 bases). The germline CDR1 and CDR2 sequences are MNHEY and SMNVEV (reference sequence). The V end was cut by 2 bases, the J end by 5 bases, with 16 bases between. This CDR3 region has 15 residues. As DNA, the CDR3 is TGTGCCAGCAGTTTAGCTAGCAACTTTCGCAACGAGCAGTACTTC. This codes for CASSLASNFRNEQYF.

The gene calls are TRBV2 and TRBJ2-4; 10 positions agree with TRBD1. Trimming took 5 bases from V and 8 from J; bases not matched to a gene: 3. The germline V gene encodes CDR1 SNHLY and CDR2 FYNNEI. The CDR3 covers 13 residues. The CDR3 DNA reads TGTGCCAGCAGTCCCGGGACAGGGGACATTCAGTACTTC. This codes for CASSPGTGDIQYF.

The DNA of the CDR3 is TGCGCCAGCAGCGGGACAGGGGCACGCGAGCAGTACTTC. Encoded protein: CASSGTGAREQYF. J is TRBJ2-7 and V is TRBV5-1; 10 nucleotides align to TRBD1. J gave up 6 bases and V 4 bases, and 4 bases lay outside the gene matches. Germline V gene lookup returns CDR1 SGHRS and CDR2 YFSETQ. The CDR3 is 13 amino acids. Together with reference TRBV5-1 and TRBJ2-7, the CDR3 gives the full variable domain: KAGVTQTPRYLIKTRGQQVTLSCSPISGHRSVSWYQQTPGQGLQFLFEYFSETQRNKGNFPGRFSGRQFSNSRSEMNVSTLELGDSALYLCASSGTGAREQYFGPGTRLTVT.

This chain uses TRBV6-5 with TRBJ2-1; D is unclear. The CDR3 has 14 residues. V gave up 0 bases and J gave up 7 bases, with 10 bases separating them. CDR1 is MNHEY and CDR2 is SVGAGI in the germline V gene. The CDR3 is CASSYSTGRNEQFF. The CDR3 DNA is TGTGCCAGCAGTTACTCGACCGGACGGAATGAGCAGTTCTTC.

CDR3: CASSPQQDPMNTEAFF. In nucleotides, the CDR3 is TGTGCCAGCTCACCACAGCAGGATCCAATGAACACTGAAGCTTTCTTT. This sequence joins TRBV18 and TRBJ1-1; D is unresolved. Germline V gives CDR1 KGHSH, CDR2 LQKENI. The CDR3 has 16 residues. V shed 1 base and J shed 0 bases, with 12 bases lying between them.

The chain is built from TRBV2 and TRBJ2-1; D perhaps matches TRBD1 (6 bases). Germline V gene sequence: CDR1 SNHLY, CDR2 FYNNEI. Trimming removed 3 bases from V and 4 bases from J, with 13 bases in between. The CDR3 extends over 15 amino acids. The CDR3 nucleotides are TGTGCCAGCAGTGACGGGGTGAGGGGGTACAATGAGCAGTTCTTC. Its translation is CASSDGVRGYNEQFF.